Following are 2 T cell receptor beta chains from one sample sequenced in a study of T cell repertoires in cytomegalovirus infection. TCRdb recomputed calls from the reads with MiXCR, one row per CDR3 protein. The repertoire holds 350,000 to 550,000 distinct CDR3 sequences, with roughly 30% as singletons. Sequenced sample: PBMCs. Receptors were obtained from a human donor in good health (CMV status not recorded). Some clones in this sample may be carry-over from other donors' samples.

This clonotype was found a few times. The chain carries TRBV20-1 and TRBJ2-1; D is unclear. V lost 0 bases and J lost 4, with 19 bases in between. Germline V gene lookup returns CDR1 DFQATT and CDR2 SNEGSKA (reference sequence). The CDR3 sequence is 17 residues long. The CDR3 nucleotides read TGCAGTGCTAGAGATCCGCAGCAGGTCGATTTTTACAATGAGCAGTTCTTC. As protein: CSARDPQQVDFYNEQFF.

This clonotype was counted only a few times. J is TRBJ1-2 and V is TRBV19; no clear D gene. In germline, CDR1 is LNHDA, CDR2 SQIVND (reference sequence). The length of the CDR3 is 16 residues. Trimming left V 0 bases short and J 7 bases short, with 18 bases between. The CDR3 DNA follows: TGTGCCAGTAGTATAGATCTATTTCCAGGCCTTTTTGGCTACACCTTC. This codes for CASSIDLFPGLFGYTF.